These T cell receptor beta chains were read from a single sample in a study of cytomegalovirus exposure and HLA in healthy donors. Sequencing was performed with immunoSEQ multiplex PCR; in TCRdb, only in-frame clones are kept and a portion is missing. The profile shows 95,000 to 110,000 clones, approximately 81% of them singletons. Input material: PBMCs. These receptors came from a man in his thirties or forties in good health and CMV-seronegative. Both conserved end residues are part of each CDR3. Rows may omit the clone size; those that give it use once, few, many or a size class.

TRBJ1-2 | . | TRBV6-1 | CASSAKRVIDGYTF
TRBJ2-1 | . | TRBV11-2 | CASSFAAAGVRSSYNEQFF
TRBJ1-1 | . | TRBV5-6 | CASTFRGASYTEAFF
TRBJ2-3 | . | TRBV25-1 | CASSPTAPRQYSTDTQYF
TRBJ2-7 | . | TRBV7-2 | CASSLTGLPEQYF
TRBJ2-4 | . | TRBV27 | CASSLDRGGSIQYF
TRBJ2-5 | . | TRBV7-7 | CASSSGLAGKVETQYF
TRBJ1-1 | . | TRBV20-1 | CSARSGQGFF
TRBJ2-5 | . | TRBV9 | CASSQSGATVETQYF
TRBJ2-3 | . | TRBV18 | CASSSQDRGTDTQYF
TRBJ2-1 | . | TRBV7-8 | CASRNSGLAGVSEQFF
TRBJ1-1 | . | TRBV7-3 | CASSPLTGEGVTEAFF
TRBJ2-6 | . | TRBV5-8 | CASSKQGQAGGGGANVLTF
TRBJ2-1 | . | TRBV9 | CASSLGGGDEQFF
TRBJ2-1 | . | TRBV5-1 | CASSWGPGQGFNEQFF
TRBJ2-7 | . | TRBV28 | CASSPTPGGGQYF
TRBJ2-5 | . | TRBV5-6 | CASTPEAGGRGTQYF
TRBJ1-2 | . | TRBV19 | CATRGGYGYTF
TRBJ2-7 | . | TRBV7-9 | CASSFDQGPYEQYF
TRBJ1-2 | . | TRBV28 | CASSSSGGSYGYTF
TRBJ2-3 | . | TRBV30 | CALCPAGTPTDTQYF
TRBJ2-7 | . | TRBV4-1 | CASSPRSLEGSYEQYF
TRBJ2-6 | . | TRBV25-1 | CASSEFGGGGANVLTF
TRBJ1-5 | once | TRBV30 | CAWRPDSRRASNQPQHF
TRBJ2-7 | . | TRBV2 | CASKVQLADSYEQYF
TRBJ2-1 | few | TRBV2 | CASRDRGPYNEQFF
TRBJ1-2 | once | TRBV19 | CASQATGRNYGYTF
TRBJ2-7 | . | TRBV7-9 | CASSSHRGQNTYEQYF